Below, 15 T cell receptor beta chains from the same sample are listed, as sequenced in a study of cytomegalovirus exposure and HLA in healthy donors. Vbeta (60) and Jbeta (13) primers were used in the PCR. Sequencing used immunoSEQ multiplex PCR; TCRdb keeps in-frame clones, though not all of them. The sample has approximately 180,000 clones, 85% to 90% seen once; the top ten hold 1.5% to 2%. Sequenced material: PBMCs. The receptors were sampled from a woman between 18 and 29 years old in good health and CMV-seronegative.

V and J are TRBV28 and TRBJ1-1; 10 bases align to TRBD1. In germline, CDR1 is MDHEN, CDR2 SYDVKM. The CDR3 extends over 16 amino acids. The J segment lost 3 bases and the V segment lost 5 bases, leaving 9 bases of the junction unmatched. This CDR3 is CASSGPDRGWYTEAFF. CDR3 DNA: TGTGCCAGCAGTGGCCCGGACAGGGGGTGGTACACTGAAGCTTTCTTT.

The chain has TRBV7-3 and TRBJ2-1; TRBD2 aligns across 13 bases. This CDR3 is built from 19 residues. J gave up 0 bases and V 8 bases, and 13 bases lay outside the gene matches. Germline loops: CDR1 SGHTA, CDR2 FQGTGA. CDR3 protein: CASASPGLAGPSSYNEQFF. The CDR3 DNA reads as TGTGCCAGCGCCTCGCCGGGACTAGCGGGACCGAGCTCCTACAATGAGCAGTTCTTC.

In this sample, this clone turned up once. This chain uses TRBV5-1 with TRBJ2-3; TRBD2 matches at 9 bases. Germline V CDR1 and CDR2: SGHRS, YFSETQ. This CDR3 comprises 16 residues. The J segment lost 2 bases and the V segment lost 0 bases, leaving 4 bases of the junction unmatched. The CDR3 DNA reads TGCGCCAGCAGCTTGGGGGCTAGCGGGGCCACAGATACGCAGTATTTT. Translated: CASSLGASGATDTQYF. Full variable domain (remainder filled in from reference TRBV5-1 and TRBJ2-3): KAGVTQTPRYLIKTRGQQVTLSCSPISGHRSVSWYQQTPGQGLQFLFEYFSETQRNKGNFPGRFSGRQFSNSRSEMNVSTLELGDSALYLCASSLGASGATDTQYFGPGTRLTVL.

This clone was recorded only once. The chain links TRBV25-1 to TRBJ1-2, with 7 nucleotides matching TRBD1. Germline CDR1 MGHDK, CDR2 SYGVNS. There are 14 residues in the CDR3. V lost 7 bases and J lost 8; bases outside the gene matches: 13. CDR3 DNA: TGTGCCAGCACCGCCCTGGACAGGCGAGGAGGCTACACCTTC. It translates to CASTALDRRGGYTF.

J is TRBJ2-6 and V is TRBV18, with 9 bases fitting TRBD1. The J segment lost 2 bases and the V segment lost 1 base, leaving 3 bases of the junction unmatched. Germline-derived CDR1 and CDR2 are KGHSH and LQKENI. This CDR3 is 17 amino acids long. The CDR3 bases are TGTGCCAGCTCACCACGAGGGACAGGGACTGGGGCCAACGTCCTGACTTTC. Translation: CASSPRGTGTGANVLTF.

This chain connects TRBV7-3 to TRBJ2-1; possibly TRBD2 for D (5 bases). The germline V gene encodes CDR1 SGHTA and CDR2 FQGTGA. Trimming left V 0 bases short and J 3 bases short, with 12 bases between. This CDR3 comprises 16 residues. The CDR3 nucleotides read TGTGCCAGCAGCTTAACCGCCGGGGTACTCTACAATGAGCAGTTCTTC. Its protein is CASSLTAGVLYNEQFF.

The chain links TRBV5-6 to TRBJ1-6; TRBD1 aligns across 7 bases. Germline CDR1 and CDR2: SGHDT and YYEEEE. The CDR3 covers 15 residues. Germline trimming cut 1 base from V and 7 bases from J; bases unmatched to any gene: 5. CDR3: CASSLKGAGNSPLHF. The CDR3 DNA reads as TGTGCCAGCAGCTTGAAGGGGGCAGGGAATTCACCCCTCCACTTT.

V and J are TRBV20-1 and TRBJ1-1; the match to TRBD1 covers 7 bases. Germline-derived CDR1 and CDR2 are DFQATT and SNEGSKA (reference sequence). V trimming: 1 base; J trimming: 11 bases; junction bases outside the gene matches: 1. The CDR3 sequence is 10 residues long. In DNA form, the CDR3 reads TGCAGTGCTAGAGCACAGGGGGCTTTCTTT. Translating it yields CSARAQGAFF.

This sequence joins TRBV7-3 and TRBJ2-3; D remains unclear. Germline V gene data show CDR1 as SGHTA and CDR2 as FQGTGA. Trimming left V 4 bases short and J 6 bases short, with 11 bases between. There are 13 residues in the CDR3. The CDR3 region is CASSSPFEDTQYF. The CDR3 region has the DNA TGTGCCAGCAGCTCTCCCTTTGAGGATACGCAGTATTTT. The full variable domain, rest sourced from reference TRBV7-3 and TRBJ2-3, is GAGVSQTPSNKVTEKGKYVELRCDPISGHTALYWYRQSLGQGPEFLIYFQGTGAADDSGLPNDRFFAVRPEGSVSTLKIQRTERGDSAVYLCASSSPFEDTQYFGPGTRLTVL.

In DNA form, the CDR3 reads TGTGCCTCGGGGGGACAGGGGCCACTTACTGGAAACACCATATATTTT. Its translation: CASGGQGPLTGNTIYF. The chain carries TRBV30 and TRBJ1-3; 10 nucleotides line up with TRBD1. Losses at the gene ends were 7 bases for V and 2 bases for J; bases not matched to a gene: 11. From germline, CDR1 is GTSNPN and CDR2 SVGIG (reference sequence). The CDR3 sequence is 16 residues long.

The chain employs TRBV7-9 and TRBJ2-5; TRBD2 matches 8 bases. The trim removed 5 bases at V and 4 bases at J, leaving 12 bases unmatched. The CDR3 is 16 amino acids. The V gene's germline CDR1 is SEHNR and CDR2 FQNEAQ (reference sequence). CDR3 sequence reads: CASSASGGRTSETQYF. CDR3 in DNA: TGTGCCAGCAGCGCCAGCGGGGGCCGAACCTCAGAGACCCAGTACTTC.

This chain joins TRBV6-5 and TRBJ1-5; D is ambiguous. The CDR3 runs 14 residues. V lost 2 bases and J 4 bases, leaving 9 bases between the germline ends. Germline V lookup: CDR1 MNHEY, CDR2 SVGAGI. In DNA form, the CDR3 reads TGTGCCAGCAGTTACACGGTTGTGAATCAGCCCCAGCATTTT. Amino acid sequence: CASSYTVVNQPQHF.

For this clone: The final CDR3 position lacks the conserved phenylalanine or tryptophan, pointing to a likely read error. The chain carries TRBV2 and TRBJ1-1; D is undetermined. Per germline, CDR1 SNHLY and CDR2 FYNNEI. The CDR3 has 14 residues. V lost 4 bases and J lost 10, with 19 bases in between. This chain's CDR3 is CASSVGQAVLGAFL. CDR3 bases: TGTGCCAGCAGTGTGGGCCAAGCAGTTTTGGGAGCTTTCCTT.

The chain recombines TRBV5-6 with TRBJ2-2; weak D call: TRBD2 (5 bases). V was cut by 6 bases and J by 2 bases, with 11 bases left in between. CDR3 length: 14 residues. The germline V gene encodes CDR1 SGHDT and CDR2 YYEEEE. The DNA of the CDR3 is TGTGCCAGCACCAACGGGATTAACACCGGGGAGCTGTTTTTT. Translated, it gives CASTNGINTGELFF.

V usage is TRBV14 and J usage is TRBJ1-6; TRBD1 matches 7 bases. The junction had 5 bases not matched to a gene; V was cut back by 4 bases and J by 5 bases. Germline CDR1 is SGHDN and CDR2 is FVKESK. This CDR3 region has 15 residues. CDR3 nucleotides: TGTGCCAGCAGCCTGCGGGACAGCAATAATTCACCCCTCCACTTT. Its translation: CASSLRDSNNSPLHF.